Here is one TCR beta chain with its context. This entry comes from a study of blood T cell repertoires in COVID-19. Background on the study: COVID-19 samples collected from the United States, Italy and Spain covered acute and convalescent phases. PBMCs, B-cell-depleted T cells, or T cells were the source of the cDNA or gDNA that made up the material.

Authors' data handling: Scientists estimated how many nucleated cells there were by amplifying reference gene primers. Only in-frame clones appear in the TCRdb table, and some are missing; sequencing was by immunoSEQ multiplex PCR. The V and J calls and clone size were taken over from that table, and D and trimming were inferred from the DNA. The data show approximately 170,000 clones, with roughly four fifths seen just once and more than 9.5% held by the top ten. What was sequenced was peripheral blood. This sequence was found in a man aged 60 to 69 with active or convalescent COVID-19.

DNA of the CDR3: TGTGCCAGCAGCTTTTTGACAGAAGATGGCTACACCTTC. Its protein product is CASSFLTEDGYTF. This sequence joins TRBV13 and TRBJ1-2, with D perhaps TRBD1 (5 bases). The germline V and J ends were trimmed by 3 bases and 6 bases, with 11 bases remaining between them. The CDR3 consists of 13 residues. Germline V gene sequence: CDR1 PRHDT, CDR2 FYEKMQ (reference sequence). Variable domain in full (rest from reference TRBV13 and TRBJ1-2): AAGVIQSPRHLIKEKRETATLKCYPIPRHDTVYWYQQGPGQDPQFLISFYEKMQSDKGSIPDRFSAQQFSDYHSELNMSSLELGDSALYFCASSFLTEDGYTFGSGTRLTVV.